This T cell receptor beta chain was obtained from a study of post-analysis software for immune sequencing data. Study overall: The courses of disease that were included comprised relapsing-remitting, secondary progressive and progressive-relapsing multiple sclerosis.

Study-wide results and limits: Strong co-clustering by F measure linked samples that shared a preparation batch. Elevated frequency relative to controls characterized four or five TRBV segments in patients, TRBV5-6, TRBV5-1 and TRBV20-1 among them. Significantly lower normalized Chao1 diversity was found in patients with multiple sclerosis relative to controls.

Built from TCR beta cDNA, the libraries had unique molecular identifiers in them. Some 500,000 cDNA molecules were obtained from roughly 1 to 10 million T cells. Using its own MiXCR run on the PCR reads, TCRdb lists one record per CDR3 protein. The table has fewer than 550,000 distinct CDR3 sequences, 34% seen once. Of note for this clonotype: Its specificity is unknown.

Germline V gene sequence: CDR1 SGHRS, CDR2 YFSETQ. The CDR3 extends over 14 amino acids. This receptor was identified in a girl aged 2-17 years with multiple sclerosis. Sequencing was carried out using blood. J is TRBJ2-4 and V is TRBV5-1; D remains unclear. The last part of the DNA fits TRBJ2-7 better; the J call may be wrong. Written as DNA, the CDR3 is TGCGCCAGCAGCTTCGGGCTTATTCACTACGAGCAGTACTTC. It encodes CASSFGLIHYEQYF.